This record concerns one T cell receptor beta chain sequence. The sample comes from a study of blood T cell repertoires in COVID-19. Overall study: Some COVID-19 samples were acute and others convalescent; all came from the United States, Italy and Spain. PBMCs, B-cell-depleted T cells, or T cells provided the cDNA or gDNA that made up the material.

Trimming took 6 bases from V and 8 from J; bases not matched to a gene: 9. CDR1 is WNHNN, CDR2 SYGVQD, per germline (reference sequence). The CDR3 is made up of 15 amino acids. Per the original data handling: Quantification of nucleated cells was approximated via reference gene primer amplification. The table came from immunoSEQ multiplex PCR; TCRdb's copy has only in-frame clones and leaves some out. D and trimming were read from the DNA, whereas the V and J calls and clone size are those reported in that table. The sample holds under 150,000 clones; roughly 81% are singletons and the top ten take approximately 3.6%.

This clonotype originated in a man aged 40-55 years with acute or convalescent COVID-19. The V and J genes are TRBV10-1 and TRBJ1-4; 10 nucleotides align to TRBD1. The sample was peripheral blood. CDR3 nucleotide sequence: TGCGCCAGCAGACGAGACAGGGGGCGCGAAGAAAAACTGTTTTTT. Encoded protein: CASRRDRGREEKLFF.